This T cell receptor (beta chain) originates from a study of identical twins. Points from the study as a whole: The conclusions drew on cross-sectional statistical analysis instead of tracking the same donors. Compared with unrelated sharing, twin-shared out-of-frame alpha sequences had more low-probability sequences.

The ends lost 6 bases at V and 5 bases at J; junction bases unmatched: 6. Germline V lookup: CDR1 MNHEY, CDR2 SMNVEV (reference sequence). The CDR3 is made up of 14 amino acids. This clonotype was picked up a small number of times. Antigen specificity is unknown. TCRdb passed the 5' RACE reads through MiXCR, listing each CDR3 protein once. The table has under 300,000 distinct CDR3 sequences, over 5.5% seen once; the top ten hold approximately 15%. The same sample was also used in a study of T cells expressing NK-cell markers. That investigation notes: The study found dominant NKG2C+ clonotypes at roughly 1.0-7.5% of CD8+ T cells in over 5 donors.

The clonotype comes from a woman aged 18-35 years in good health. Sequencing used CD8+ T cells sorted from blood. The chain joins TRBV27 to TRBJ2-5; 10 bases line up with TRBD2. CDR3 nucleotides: TGTGCCAGCAGGTCTAGCGGGAGCGGGGAGACCCAGTACTTC. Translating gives CASRSSGSGETQYF.